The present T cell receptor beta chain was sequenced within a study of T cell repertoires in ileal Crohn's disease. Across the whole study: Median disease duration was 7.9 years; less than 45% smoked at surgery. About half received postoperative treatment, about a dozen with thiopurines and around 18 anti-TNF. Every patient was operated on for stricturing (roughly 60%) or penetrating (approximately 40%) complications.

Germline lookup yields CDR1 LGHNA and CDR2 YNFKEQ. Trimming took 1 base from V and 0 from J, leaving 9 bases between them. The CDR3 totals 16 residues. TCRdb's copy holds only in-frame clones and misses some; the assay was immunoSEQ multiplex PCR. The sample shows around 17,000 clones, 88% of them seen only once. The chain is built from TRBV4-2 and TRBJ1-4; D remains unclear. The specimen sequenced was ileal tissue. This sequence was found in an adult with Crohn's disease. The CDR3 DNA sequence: TGTGCCAGCAGCCAAGGGGAGGTTGCAACTAATGAAAAACTGTTTTTT. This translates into CASSQGEVATNEKLFF.